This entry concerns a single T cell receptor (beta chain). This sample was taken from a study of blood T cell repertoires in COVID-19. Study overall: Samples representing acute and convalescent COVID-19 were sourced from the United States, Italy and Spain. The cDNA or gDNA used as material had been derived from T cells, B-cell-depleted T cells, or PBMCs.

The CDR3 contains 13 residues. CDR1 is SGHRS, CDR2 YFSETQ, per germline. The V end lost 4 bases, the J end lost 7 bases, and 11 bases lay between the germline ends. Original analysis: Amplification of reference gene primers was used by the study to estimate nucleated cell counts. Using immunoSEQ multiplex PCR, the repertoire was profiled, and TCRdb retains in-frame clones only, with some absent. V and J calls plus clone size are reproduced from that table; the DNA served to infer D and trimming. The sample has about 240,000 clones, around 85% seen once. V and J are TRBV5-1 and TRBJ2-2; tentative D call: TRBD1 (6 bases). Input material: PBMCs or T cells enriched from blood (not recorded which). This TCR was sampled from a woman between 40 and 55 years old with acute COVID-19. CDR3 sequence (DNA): TGCGCCAGCAGCATACAGGGTTACGGGGAGCTGTTTTTT. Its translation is CASSIQGYGELFF.